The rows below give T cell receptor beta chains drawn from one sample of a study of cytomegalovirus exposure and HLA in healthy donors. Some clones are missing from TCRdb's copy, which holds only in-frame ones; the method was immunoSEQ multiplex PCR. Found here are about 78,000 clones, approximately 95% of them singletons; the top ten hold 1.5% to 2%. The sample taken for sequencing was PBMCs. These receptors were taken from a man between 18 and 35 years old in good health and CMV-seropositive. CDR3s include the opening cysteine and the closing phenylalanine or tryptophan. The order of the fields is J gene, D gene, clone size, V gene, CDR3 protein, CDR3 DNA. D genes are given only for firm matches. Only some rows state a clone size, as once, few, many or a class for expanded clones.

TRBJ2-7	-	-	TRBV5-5	CASSTVRGKAQQYF	TGTGCCAGCAGCACCGTCCGGGGGAAAGCTCAGCAGTACTTC
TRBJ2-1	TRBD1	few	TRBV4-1	CASSQLGTGEWSNEQFF	TGCGCCAGCAGTCAACTTGGGACAGGGGAATGGAGCAATGAGCAGTTCTTC
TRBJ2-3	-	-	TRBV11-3	CASSLHQGDTQYF	TGTGCCAGCAGCTTGCACCAGGGAGATACGCAGTATTTT
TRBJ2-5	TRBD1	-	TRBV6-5	CASSYRRTGKETQYF	TGTGCCAGCAGTTACCGGCGGACAGGGAAAGAGACCCAGTACTTC
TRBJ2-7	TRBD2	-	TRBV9	CASSPLAGGSYEQYF	TGTGCCAGCAGCCCCCTAGCGGGAGGCTCCTACGAGCAGTACTTC
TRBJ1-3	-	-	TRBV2	CASSEERVSSGNTIYF	TGTGCCAGCAGTGAAGAGCGGGTTAGCTCAGGAAACACCATATATTTT
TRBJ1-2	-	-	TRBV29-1	CSVEDSASNYGYTF	TGCAGCGTTGAAGACTCAGCGAGTAACTATGGCTACACCTTC
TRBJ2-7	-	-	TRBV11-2	CASSYGRLRPPYEQYF	TGTGCCAGCAGCTATGGGAGGCTGCGTCCTCCCTACGAGCAGTACTTC
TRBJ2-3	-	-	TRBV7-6	CASSLVGVTDTQYF	TGTGCCAGCAGCTTAGTTGGAGTGACAGATACGCAGTATTTT
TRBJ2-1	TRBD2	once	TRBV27	CASKGTINEQFF	TGTGCCAGCAAGGGGACTATCAATGAGCAGTTCTTC
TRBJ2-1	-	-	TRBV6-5	CASSYSPSGVEQFF	TGTGCCAGCAGTTACTCCCCCAGCGGAGTTGAGCAGTTCTTC
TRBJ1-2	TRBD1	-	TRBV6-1	CASSVTGLNYGYTF	TGTGCCAGCAGTGTGACAGGGCTCAACTATGGCTACACCTTC
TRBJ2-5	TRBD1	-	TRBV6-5	CASSFRQGQQETQYF	TGTGCCAGCAGTTTTAGACAGGGACAACAAGAGACCCAGTACTTC
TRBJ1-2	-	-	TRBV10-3	CAISGTRFIMRGYTF	TGTGCCATCAGTGGTACAAGGTTCATAATGCGGGGCTACACCTTC
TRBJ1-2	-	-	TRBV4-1	CASSQDPVTGYTF	TGCGCCAGCAGCCAAGATCCAGTAACTGGCTACACCTTC
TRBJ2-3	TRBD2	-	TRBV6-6	CASSTRGGESTDTQYF	TGTGCCAGCAGTACCCGGGGGGGGGAGAGCACAGATACGCAGTATTTT
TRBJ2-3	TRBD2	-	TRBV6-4	CASSELAGGPDTQYF	TGTGCCAGCAGTGAACTAGCGGGAGGGCCAGATACGCAGTATTTT
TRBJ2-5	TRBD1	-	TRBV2	CASSVRQGALQETQYF	TGTGCCAGCAGTGTACGACAGGGGGCGCTCCAAGAGACCCAGTACTTC
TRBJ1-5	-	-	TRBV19	CASHRQDGNQPQHF	TGTGCCAGTCATCGACAGGACGGCAATCAGCCCCAGCATTTT
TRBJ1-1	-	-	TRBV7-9	CASSLEENLGNTEAFF	TGTGCCAGCAGCTTGGAGGAGAATCTGGGGAACACTGAAGCTTTCTTT
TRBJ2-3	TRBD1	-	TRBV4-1	CASSQTGTGRSTDTQYF	TGCGCCAGCAGCCAAACCGGGACAGGGAGGAGCACAGATACGCAGTATTTT
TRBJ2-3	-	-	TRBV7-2	CASSYGGLSTDTQYF	TGTGCCAGCAGCTATGGGGGGTTAAGCACAGATACGCAGTATTTT